This T cell receptor beta chain emerged from a study of cytomegalovirus exposure and HLA in healthy donors. Findings and caveats of the study: Links to common viral pathogens appeared, in a later analysis, for several of the most significant clusters.

Germline V gene sequence: CDR1 SGHDT, CDR2 YYEEEE. The V gene lost 0 bases and the J gene lost 4 bases, with 8 bases spanning the gap. The CDR3 loop spans 14 amino acids. Comments on this clone: Its antigen is still unknown.

This PCR relied on a set of 60 Vbeta primers and 13 Jbeta primers. Assay used: immunoSEQ multiplex PCR; TCRdb lists only in-frame clones, some missing. This sample has over 250,000 clones, with just over 85% found just once. The sequenced sample was PBMCs. The receptor was isolated from a man in his forties in good health and CMV-seropositive. The chain combines TRBV5-6 with TRBJ1-5; D not certain. The CDR3 spells CASSLGAMNQPQHF. The CDR3, as DNA: TGTGCCAGCAGCTTGGGTGCGATGAATCAGCCCCAGCATTTT.